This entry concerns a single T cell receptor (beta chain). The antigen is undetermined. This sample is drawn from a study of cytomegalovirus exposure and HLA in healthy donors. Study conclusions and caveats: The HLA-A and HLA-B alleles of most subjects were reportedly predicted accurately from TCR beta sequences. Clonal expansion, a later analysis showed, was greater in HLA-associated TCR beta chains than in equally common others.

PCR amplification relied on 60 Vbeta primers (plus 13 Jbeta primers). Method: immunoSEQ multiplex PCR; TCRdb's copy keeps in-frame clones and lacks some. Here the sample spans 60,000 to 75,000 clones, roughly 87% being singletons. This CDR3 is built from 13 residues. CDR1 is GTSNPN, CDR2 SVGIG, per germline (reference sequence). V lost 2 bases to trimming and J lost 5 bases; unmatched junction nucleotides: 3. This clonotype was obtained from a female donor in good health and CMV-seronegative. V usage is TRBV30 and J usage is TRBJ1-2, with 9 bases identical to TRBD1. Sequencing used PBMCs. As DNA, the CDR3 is TGTGCCTGGAGTAGACAGGGGGATTATGGCTACACCTTC. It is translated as CAWSRQGDYGYTF.